One and the same sample provided the 6 T cell receptor beta chains below, sequenced in a study of CD8 T cells in ankylosing spondylitis. Regarding the study as a whole: Characteristic, it appeared, of ankylosing spondylitis blood was a TCR beta motif of eight highly homologous variants.

These receptors have no identified antigens. TCRdb ran MiXCR on the 5' RACE reads and lists one entry per CDR3 protein. Of roughly 470,000 distinct CDR3 sequences in the sample, about 25% were seen once. Sequenced sample: blood, either unsorted or a sorted T cell fraction (not recorded which). All receptors come from a male donor with ankylosing spondylitis.

This clonotype has just a few counts. The chain is built from TRBV20-1 and TRBJ1-3, with TRBD1 matching over 7 bases. V dropped 0 bases and J dropped 3; count of bases not matched to a gene: 5. Germline V lookup: CDR1 DFQATT, CDR2 SNEGSKA (reference sequence). This CDR3 contains 15 residues. DNA of the CDR3: TGCAGTGCTAGAGAAGGGGGGACAGTTGGAAACACCATATATTTT. As protein: CSAREGGTVGNTIYF.

The chain combines TRBV9 with TRBJ1-6; no firm D call. The germline V and J ends were trimmed by 0 bases and 9 bases, with 16 bases remaining between them. CDR1 is SGDLS and CDR2 is YYNGEE in the germline V gene. CDR3 length equals 16 residues. The chain's CDR3 is CASSVGPRSWSSPLHF. The DNA of the CDR3 is TGTGCCAGCAGCGTAGGACCGAGAAGTTGGTCTTCACCCCTCCACTTT.

This clonotype was detected only a few times. This chain links TRBV5-5 with TRBJ1-1; D perhaps matches TRBD1 (6 bases). The germline V gene has CDR1 SGHKS and CDR2 YYEKEE (reference sequence). The CDR3 loop spans 12 amino acids. V lost 4 bases and J 6 bases, leaving 10 bases between the germline ends. The CDR3 region has the DNA TGTGCCAGCAGCCGTGGGGGCGCTGAAGCTTTCTTT. It specifies CASSRGGAEAFF.

This chain joins TRBV28 and TRBJ1-1; 7 nucleotides line up with TRBD1. J gave up 2 bases and V 6 bases, and 9 bases lay outside the gene matches. The CDR3 has 15 amino acids. Germline V lookup: CDR1 MDHEN, CDR2 SYDVKM. This CDR3 reads CASSDGGTANTEAFF. CDR3 in DNA: TGTGCCAGCAGCGACGGTGGGACAGCCAACACTGAAGCTTTCTTT.

The chain has TRBV7-9 and TRBJ2-2, with D uncertain. The CDR3 length is 14 residues. Trimming took off 4 bases at V and 7 bases at J, with 13 bases between the two ends. Germline V CDR1 and CDR2: SEHNR, FQNEAQ (reference sequence). Written as DNA, the CDR3 is TGTGCCAGCAGCTCAAATCCTAACCGCGGGGAGCTGTTTTTT. It encodes CASSSNPNRGELFF.

This clonotype was counted only a few times. J is TRBJ1-1 and V is TRBV29-1; D unresolved. CDR1 is SQVTM, CDR2 ANQGSEA, per germline. This CDR3 spans 10 amino acids. V lost 7 bases to trimming and J lost 1 base, with 4 bases between them. CDR3: CSGRNTEAFF. The DNA for the CDR3 is TGCAGCGGACGGAACACTGAAGCTTTCTTT.